This TCR beta chain was observed in a study of blood T cell repertoires in COVID-19. In the study overall: Whether acute or convalescent, the COVID-19 samples came from the United States, Italy and Spain. T cells, B-cell-depleted T cells, or PBMCs provided the cDNA or gDNA that served as material.

This CDR3 spans 15 amino acids. Germline assignment: CDR1 KGHSH and CDR2 LQKENI. V dropped 4 bases and J dropped 1 base, with 14 bases sitting between them. Per the original methods: Counts of nucleated cells, estimated from reference gene primer amplification, were obtained. Generated by immunoSEQ multiplex PCR, the TCRdb table keeps only in-frame clones and is missing some. For V, J and clone size, that table is used; D and trimming come from the DNA. The table has 250,000 or so clones, roughly 80% seen once. Material for sequencing was peripheral blood. This chain joins TRBV18 and TRBJ2-7, with a possible D match to TRBD1 (6 bases). This clonotype was sampled from a woman younger than 35 with acute or convalescent COVID-19. CDR3 sequence reads: CASSQWAGVSYEQYF. The CDR3 DNA reads TGTGCCAGCTCACAATGGGCAGGGGTATCCTACGAGCAGTACTTC.